This TCR beta chain appears in the sequencing data of a study of PD-1 and CTLA-4 blockade in melanoma. Profiled with immunoSEQ multiplex PCR; TCRdb holds only in-frame clones, not every one. The data contain tens of thousands of clones, less than 95% of them singletons. Germline V gene sequence: CDR1 SGHKS, CDR2 YYEKEE (reference sequence). The V gene lost 4 bases and the J gene lost 6 bases, with 11 bases spanning the gap. The CDR3 length is 12 residues. The V and J genes are TRBV5-5 and TRBJ2-7, with D possibly TRBD2 on 6 matching bases. The TCR comes from a human donor with melanoma. Here the sequenced sample was CD8+ T cells from peripheral blood, taken from a patient given anti-PD-1 treatment. DNA for the CDR3: TGTGCCAGCAGCCCCGGGACTTTCGAGCAGTACTTC. As protein: CASSPGTFEQYF.